These T cell receptor beta chains were read from a single sample in a study of PD-1 blockade in classical Hodgkin lymphoma. The data were produced by immunoSEQ multiplex PCR, yet TCRdb's version contains in-frame clones alone and is incomplete. This sample carries 6,000 to 7,500 clones, just under 85% of them seen once, and the ten largest clones take 25% to 35%. The input for sequencing was peripheral blood mononuclear cells (PBMCs), taken at baseline. These receptors were obtained from a human donor with classical Hodgkin lymphoma. CDR3s include the opening cysteine and the closing phenylalanine or tryptophan.

>TRBV29-1
CSVEGQYYEQYF
>TRBV19
CASKWTTGEQFF
>TRBV5-1
CASSLVGDSVSPGQYF
>TRBV7-3
CASSQDTDTQYF
>TRBV27
CASSLSMGDRSYEQYF
>TRBV4-3
CASSQDKTLTSTDTQYF
>TRBV9
CASSPRTAPNEQFF
>TRBV4-1
CASSPPDGFYGYTF
>TRBV20-1
CSALIETQYF
>TRBV27
CASTRGVGNEQYF
>TRBV2
CASSEGVVLAGLTGELFF
>TRBV5-1
CASSGGTGSTEAFF
>TRBV5-4
CASNIWGAQNSPLHF